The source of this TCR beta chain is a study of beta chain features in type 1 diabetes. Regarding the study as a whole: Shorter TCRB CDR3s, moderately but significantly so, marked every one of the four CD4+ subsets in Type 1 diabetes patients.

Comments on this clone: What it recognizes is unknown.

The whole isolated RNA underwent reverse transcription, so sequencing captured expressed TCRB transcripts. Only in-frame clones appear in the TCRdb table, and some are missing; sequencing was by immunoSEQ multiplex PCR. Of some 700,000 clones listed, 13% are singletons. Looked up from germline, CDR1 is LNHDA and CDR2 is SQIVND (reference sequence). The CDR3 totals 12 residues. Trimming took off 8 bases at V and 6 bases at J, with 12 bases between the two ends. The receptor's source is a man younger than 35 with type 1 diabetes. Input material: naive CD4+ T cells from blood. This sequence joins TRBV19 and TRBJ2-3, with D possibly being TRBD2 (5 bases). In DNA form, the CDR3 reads TGTGCCAGTTGGGCCCCGGGGGATACGCAGTATTTT. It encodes CASWAPGDTQYF.